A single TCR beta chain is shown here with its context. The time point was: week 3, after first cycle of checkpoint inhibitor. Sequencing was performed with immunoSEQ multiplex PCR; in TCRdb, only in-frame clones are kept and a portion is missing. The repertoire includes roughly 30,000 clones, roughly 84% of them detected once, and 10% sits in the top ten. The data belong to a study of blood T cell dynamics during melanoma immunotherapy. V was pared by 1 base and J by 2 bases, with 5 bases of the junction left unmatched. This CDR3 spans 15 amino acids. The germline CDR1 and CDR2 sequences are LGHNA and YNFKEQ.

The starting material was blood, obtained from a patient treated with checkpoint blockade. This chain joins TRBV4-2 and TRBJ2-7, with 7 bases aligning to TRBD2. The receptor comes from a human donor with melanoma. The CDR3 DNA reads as TGTGCCAGCAGCCAAGGGGGAGGGGCGGCCTACGAGCAGTACTTC. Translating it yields CASSQGGGAAYEQYF.